The T cell receptor (beta chain) under discussion was sequenced for a study of blood T cell repertoires in COVID-19. The overall study: COVID-19 samples collected from the United States, Italy and Spain covered acute and convalescent phases. Sample material is recorded as cDNA or gDNA derived from T cells, B-cell-depleted T cells, or PBMCs.

Germline V CDR1 and CDR2: SGHRS, YFSETQ. Trimming removed 7 bases from V and 0 bases from J; junction bases left unmatched: 3. The CDR3 has 13 amino acids. Sequenced by immunoSEQ multiplex PCR; TCRdb stores in-frame clones only, minus some. The table records 300,000 to 400,000 clones, 80% to 90% of them present only once. Two consecutive negative NP/OP PCR tests, clearance, or resolved symptoms defined Cohort 3 recovery. This receptor was identified in a man younger than 30 who had recovered from COVID-19. The J gene is TRBJ1-1, the V gene TRBV5-1; 7 bases line up with TRBD1. Sequencing was done on a sample of PBMCs or T cells enriched from blood (not recorded which). CDR3 DNA: TGCGCCAGCGCGGACAGGTTGAACACTGAAGCTTTCTTT. Translation gives CASADRLNTEAFF.